The 16 T cell receptor beta chains below all came from one sample that was sequenced in a study of T cells in Graves' hyperthyroidism and ophthalmopathy. The CDR3 regions of TCR beta were amplified from RNA transcripts. Primed by the HTBI set, a first-round RT-PCR was run on the TCR CDR3. TCRdb re-called the multiplex PCR reads through MiXCR, storing one row per CDR3 protein. Of roughly 360,000 distinct CDR3 sequences listed, approximately 12% are singletons. The sequencing sample was made of blood. These receptors originate from a man aged 25-45 years with Graves' hyperthyroidism that later progressed to Graves' ophthalmopathy.

Ten or more counts support this clonotype. This chain links TRBV11-2 with TRBJ1-6; D is undetermined. Germline V gene sequence: CDR1 SGHAT, CDR2 FQNNGV. The CDR3 is made up of 14 amino acids. V was trimmed by 6 bases and J by 5 bases, leaving 11 bases between them. The CDR3 region is CASSSTANNSPLHF. The CDR3 nucleotides are TGTGCCAGCAGTTCTACAGCAAATAATTCACCCCTCCACTTT.

The chain uses TRBV6-2 or TRBV6-3 and TRBJ2-3; D gene ambiguous. The CDR3 extends over 15 amino acids. Trimming shortened V by 2 bases and J by 2 bases, and 11 bases separated the two germline ends. Germline CDR1 is MNHEY and CDR2 is SVGEGT. The CDR3 DNA reads TGTGCCAGCAGTTACCGTAGTCCCCTCACAGATACGCAGTATTTT. This gives the protein CASSYRSPLTDTQYF.

This clonotype was observed a few times. CDR3 sequence: CATLGTDTQYF. CDR3 coding DNA: TGTGCCACTCTTGGTACAGATACGCAGTATTTT. The chain employs TRBV10-3 and TRBJ2-3; D is unresolved. This CDR3 comprises 11 residues. Trimming left V 10 bases short and J 3 bases short, with 8 bases between. Germline CDR1 ENHRY, CDR2 SYGVKD.

This clonotype was seen only a few times. The rearrangement links TRBV7-6 to TRBJ2-5; D is undetermined. Germline V lookup: CDR1 SGHVS, CDR2 FNYEAQ. The CDR3 covers 13 residues. V was cut by 5 bases and J by 0 bases, with 7 bases left in between. This CDR3 is CASSRLDQETQYF. In nucleotides, the CDR3 is TGTGCCAGCAGCCGGCTAGACCAAGAGACCCAGTACTTC.

On this clonotype: Since a much larger clone is just one base distant, this may be a read error. V usage is TRBV28 and J usage is TRBJ2-4, with D possibly TRBD1 on 5 matching bases. Per germline, CDR1 MDHEN and CDR2 SYDVKM. This CDR3 has 14 residues. CDR3 protein: CASSPTALKNTQYF. The CDR3 DNA is TGTGCCAGCAGCCCGACAGCCCTCAAAAACACTCAGTACTTC.

This clonotype was detected ten times or more. In DNA form, the CDR3 reads TGTGCCAGCAGCTATCGCCCGGACAGGCAAATCCAGTACTTC. It yields the protein CASSYRPDRQIQYF. V gene TRBV7-8 combines with J gene TRBJ2-5, with 7 bases that match TRBD1. The CDR3 has 14 residues. Trimming cost V 4 bases and J 10 bases; bases outside gene matches: 12. Per the germline V gene, CDR1 is SGHVS and CDR2 is FQNEAQ.

This clonotype was seen repeatedly, ten times or more. The chain recombines TRBV7-9 with TRBJ2-7; D possibly corresponds to TRBD1 (6 bases). CDR1 is SEHNR and CDR2 is FQNEAQ in the germline V gene (reference sequence). With 2 bases removed from V and 5 bases from J, the gap between germline ends came to 16 bases. CDR3 length: 15 amino acids. The CDR3 protein is CASSLPEQGFHEQYF. DNA for the CDR3: TGTGCCAGCAGCTTACCCGAACAGGGCTTCCACGAGCAGTACTTC.

This clonotype was observed many times. V and J are TRBV5-1 and TRBJ2-2; 13 bases are a match to TRBD2. The CDR3 has 16 residues. V was pared by 6 bases and J by 0 bases, with 2 bases of the junction left unmatched. The germline V gene encodes CDR1 SGHRS and CDR2 YFSETQ. CDR3 nucleotides: TGCGCCAGCACTGGACTAGCGGGGGCGAACACCGGGGAGCTGTTTTTT. Its translation is CASTGLAGANTGELFF.

The chain has TRBV20-1 and TRBJ1-4; D remains unclear. The CDR3 length is 16 residues. V was trimmed by 1 base and J by 1 base, leaving 13 bases between them. CDR1 is DFQATT, CDR2 SNEGSKA, per germline (reference sequence). Here the CDR3 reads CSARGSHRVTNEKLFF. CDR3 sequence (DNA): TGCAGTGCTAGAGGGTCACACCGGGTAACTAATGAAAAACTGTTTTTT.

The J gene is TRBJ2-1, the V gene TRBV11-2; TRBD2 is a possible D gene (7 bases). Trimming took 2 bases from V and 2 from J, leaving 13 bases between them. The CDR3 runs to 16 residues. Germline CDR1 SGHAT, CDR2 FQNNGV. The CDR3 DNA reads TGTGCCAGCAGCTTAAGAGGGGGGGCCACCTACAATGAGCAGTTCTTC. Protein product: CASSLRGGATYNEQFF.

This clonotype was counted many times. This chain uses TRBV7-9 with TRBJ1-4; 7 nucleotides agree with TRBD1. CDR3 length: 16 residues. V gave up 5 bases and J gave up 7 bases; unmatched junction bases: 13. Germline assignment: CDR1 SEHNR and CDR2 FQNEAQ (reference sequence). The CDR3 protein is CASSRLLGQASEKLFF. CDR3 coding DNA: TGTGCCAGCAGCCGTCTTTTAGGACAGGCGAGTGAAAAACTGTTTTTT.

This clonotype was counted at least ten times. The chain employs TRBV5-1 and TRBJ2-7; no clear D. CDR3 length equals 13 residues. Per germline, CDR1 SGHRS and CDR2 YFSETQ. The V and J ends lost 1 base and 3 bases respectively, with 8 bases between them. CDR3 sequence (DNA): TGCGCCAGCAGCTTGCAAGAGAGCTACGAGCAGTACTTC. Residues: CASSLQESYEQYF.

This clonotype was recorded many times. The chain has TRBV28 and TRBJ1-2, with a possible D match to TRBD1 (5 bases). This CDR3 spans 15 amino acids. CDR1 MDHEN and CDR2 SYDVKM come from the germline V gene. The germline V and J ends were trimmed by 3 bases and 0 bases, with 11 bases remaining between them. For the CDR3, the DNA is TGTGCCAGCAGTTTCCCCGGGGGTTCTAACTATGGCTACACCTTC. This gives the protein CASSFPGGSNYGYTF.

Turning to this clonotype: A much larger clone lies one base from this, so it may be a read error. The chain uses TRBV5-1 and TRBJ1-1; 9 nucleotides line up with TRBD1. The CDR3 has 16 residues. Per the germline V gene, CDR1 is SGHRS and CDR2 is YFSETQ. DNA of the CDR3: TGCGCCAGCAGTAAGACCGGGACAGGGACGAACGCTGAAGCTTTCTTT. This codes for CASSKTGTGTNAEAFF.

This clonotype turned up a few times. The chain employs TRBV12-3 or TRBV12-4 and TRBJ2-3; unclear D gene. Deletions cut 2 bases from V and 10 bases from J, with 7 bases between. There are 11 residues in the CDR3. CDR3 in amino acids: CASSLTAAQYF. In DNA form, the CDR3 reads TGTGCCAGCAGTTTAACCGCCGCGCAGTATTTT.

Worth noting for this clonotype: The junction shows a germline mismatch at one end, possibly a read error. J is TRBJ2-5 and V is TRBV10-1; D could derive from TRBD1 or TRBD2 (7 bases each). From germline, CDR1 is WNHNN and CDR2 SYGVQD (reference sequence). The CDR3 contains 15 residues. In nucleotides, the CDR3 is TGTGCCAGCAGTCCGAGCAGGGGGGGTAAAGAGACCCAGTACTTC. This codes for CASSPSRGGKETQYF.